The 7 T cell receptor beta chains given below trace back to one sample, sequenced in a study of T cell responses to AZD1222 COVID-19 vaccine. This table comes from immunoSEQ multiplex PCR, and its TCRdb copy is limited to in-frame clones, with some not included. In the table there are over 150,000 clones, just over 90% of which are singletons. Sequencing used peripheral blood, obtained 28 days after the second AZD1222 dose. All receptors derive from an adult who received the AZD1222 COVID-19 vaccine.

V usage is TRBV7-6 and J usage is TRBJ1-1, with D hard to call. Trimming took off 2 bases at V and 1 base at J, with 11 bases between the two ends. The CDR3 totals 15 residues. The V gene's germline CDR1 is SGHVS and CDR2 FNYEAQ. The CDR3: CASSLLSRGNTEAFF. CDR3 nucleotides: TGTGCCAGCAGCTTACTCTCCAGAGGGAACACTGAAGCTTTCTTT.

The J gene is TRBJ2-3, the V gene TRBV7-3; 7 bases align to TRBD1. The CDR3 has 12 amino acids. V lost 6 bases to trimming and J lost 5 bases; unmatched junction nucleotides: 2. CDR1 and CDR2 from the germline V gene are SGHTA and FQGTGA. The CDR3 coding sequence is TGTGCCAGCAGTTCAGGGGGAGATACGCAGTATTTT. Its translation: CASSSGGDTQYF.

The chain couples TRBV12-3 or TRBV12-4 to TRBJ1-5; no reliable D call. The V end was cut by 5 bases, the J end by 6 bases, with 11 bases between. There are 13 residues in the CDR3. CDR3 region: CASSPPGGQPQHF. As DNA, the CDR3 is TGTGCCAGCAGTCCCCCGGGTGGTCAGCCCCAGCATTTT.

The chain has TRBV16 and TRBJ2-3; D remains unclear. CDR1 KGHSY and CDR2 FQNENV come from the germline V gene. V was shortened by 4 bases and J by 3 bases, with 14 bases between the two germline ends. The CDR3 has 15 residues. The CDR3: CASSRPTGATDTQYF. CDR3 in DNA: TGTGCCAGCAGCCGACCGACGGGCGCGACAGATACGCAGTATTTT.

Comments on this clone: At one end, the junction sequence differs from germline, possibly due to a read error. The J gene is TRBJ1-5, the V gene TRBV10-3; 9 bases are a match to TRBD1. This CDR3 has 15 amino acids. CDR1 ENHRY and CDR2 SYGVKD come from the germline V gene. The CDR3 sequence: CAISEATGGNQPQHF. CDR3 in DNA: TGTGCCATCAGTGAGGCCACAGGGGGCAACCAGCCCCAGCATTTT.

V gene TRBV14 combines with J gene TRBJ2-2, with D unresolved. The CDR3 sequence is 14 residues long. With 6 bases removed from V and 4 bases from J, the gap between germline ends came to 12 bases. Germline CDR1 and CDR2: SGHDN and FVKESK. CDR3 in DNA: TGTGCCAGCAGTCGATTACAGAGCACCGGGGAGCTGTTTTTT. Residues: CASSRLQSTGELFF. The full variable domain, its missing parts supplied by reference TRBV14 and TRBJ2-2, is EAGVTQFPSHSVIEKGQTVTLRCDPISGHDNLYWYRRVMGKEIKFLLHFVKESKQDESGMPNNRFLAERTGGTYSTLKVQPAELEDSGVYFCASSRLQSTGELFFGEGSRLTVL.

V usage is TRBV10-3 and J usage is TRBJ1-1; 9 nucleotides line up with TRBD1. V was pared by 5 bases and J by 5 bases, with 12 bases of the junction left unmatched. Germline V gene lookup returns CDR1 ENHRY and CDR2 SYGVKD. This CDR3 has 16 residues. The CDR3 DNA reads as TGTGCCATCAGTCCCCTCACAGGGGGCGCGGGAACTGAAGCTTTCTTT. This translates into CAISPLTGGAGTEAFF.